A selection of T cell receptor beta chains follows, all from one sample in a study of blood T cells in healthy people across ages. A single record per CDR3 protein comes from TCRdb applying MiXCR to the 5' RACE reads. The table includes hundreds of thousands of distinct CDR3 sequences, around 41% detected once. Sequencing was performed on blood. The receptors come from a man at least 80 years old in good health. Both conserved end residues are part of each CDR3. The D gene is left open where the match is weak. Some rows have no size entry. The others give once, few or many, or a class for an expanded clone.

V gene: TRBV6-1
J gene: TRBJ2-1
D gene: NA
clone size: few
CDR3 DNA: TGTGCCAGCAGTGGGGCTGTATCTGAGCAGTTCTTC
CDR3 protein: CASSGAVSEQFF

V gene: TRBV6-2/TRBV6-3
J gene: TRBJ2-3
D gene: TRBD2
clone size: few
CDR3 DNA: TGTGCCAGCAGTTCATCCAGCGGGGGGGCTACAGATACGCAGTATTTT
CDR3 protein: CASSSSSGGATDTQYF

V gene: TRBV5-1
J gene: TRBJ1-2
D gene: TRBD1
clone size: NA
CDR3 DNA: TGCGCCAGCAGCTTCCGGGGACAGACCTATGGCTACACCTTC
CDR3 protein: CASSFRGQTYGYTF

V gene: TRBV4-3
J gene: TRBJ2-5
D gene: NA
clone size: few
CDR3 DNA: TGCGCCAGCAGCCAAGGGGGGTTGTCCCAAGAGACCCAGTACTTC
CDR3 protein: CASSQGGLSQETQYF

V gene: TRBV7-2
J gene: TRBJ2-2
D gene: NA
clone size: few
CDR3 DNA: TGTGCCAGCAGCCCAACGTTCGAGGCTAACACCGGGGAGCTGTTTTTT
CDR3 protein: CASSPTFEANTGELFF

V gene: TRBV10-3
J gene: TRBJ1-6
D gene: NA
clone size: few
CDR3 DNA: TGTGCCATCAGACTCCGGGACGAGAATTCACCCCTCCACTTT
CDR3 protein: CAIRLRDENSPLHF

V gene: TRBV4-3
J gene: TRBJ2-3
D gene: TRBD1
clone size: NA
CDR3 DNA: TGCGCCAGCAGCCTGACAGGGGCTAACACAGATACGCAGTATTTT
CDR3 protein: CASSLTGANTDTQYF

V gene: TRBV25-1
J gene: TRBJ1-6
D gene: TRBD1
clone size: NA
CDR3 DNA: TGTGCCAGCAGTGACGTCAGGGGGTATAATTCACCCCTCCACTTT
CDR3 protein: CASSDVRGYNSPLHF

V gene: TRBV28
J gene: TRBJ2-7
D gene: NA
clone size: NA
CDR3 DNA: TGTGCCAGCAGTTTGAATCACGAGCAGTACTTC
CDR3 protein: CASSLNHEQYF

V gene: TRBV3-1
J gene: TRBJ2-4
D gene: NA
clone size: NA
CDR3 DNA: TGTGCCAGCAGCCAAGCAGAAGCCAAAAACATTCAGTACTTC
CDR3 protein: CASSQAEAKNIQYF

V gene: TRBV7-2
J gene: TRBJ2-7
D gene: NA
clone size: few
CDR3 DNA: TGTGCCAGCAGCCTCGACAGCGCGGGAACCTTCTCCTACGAGCAGTACTTC
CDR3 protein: CASSLDSAGTFSYEQYF

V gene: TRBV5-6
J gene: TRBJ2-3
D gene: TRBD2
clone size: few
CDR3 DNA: TGTGCCAGCAGCAGGGGTGGACTAGCGGGGCCAGGAACGCAGTATTTT
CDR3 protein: CASSRGGLAGPGTQYF

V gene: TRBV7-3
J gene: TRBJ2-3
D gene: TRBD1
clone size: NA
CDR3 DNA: TGTGCCAGCAGCTTAGGGGGACAGGGGATCACAGATACGCAGTATTTT
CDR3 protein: CASSLGGQGITDTQYF

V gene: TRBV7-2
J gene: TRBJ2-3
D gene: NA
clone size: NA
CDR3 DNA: TGTGCCAGCAGCCCTTACACAGATATGCAGTATTTT
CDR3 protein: CASSPYTDMQYF

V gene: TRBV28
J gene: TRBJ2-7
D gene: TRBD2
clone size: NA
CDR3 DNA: TGTGCCAGCGGGAGGACTAGCGGACGGGCCTACGAGCAGTACTTC
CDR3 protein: CASGRTSGRAYEQYF

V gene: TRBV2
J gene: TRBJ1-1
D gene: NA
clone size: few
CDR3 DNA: TGTGCCAGCAGCAAGGGGTATCCAAACACTGAAGCTTTCTTT
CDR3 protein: CASSKGYPNTEAFF

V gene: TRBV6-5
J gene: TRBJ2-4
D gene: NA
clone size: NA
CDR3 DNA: TGTGCCAGCAGTTACGCAGGAACCAAAAACATTCAGTACTTC
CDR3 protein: CASSYAGTKNIQYF

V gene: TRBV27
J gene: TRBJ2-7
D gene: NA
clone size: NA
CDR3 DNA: TGTGCCAGCAGTTTATATGGGACAAGGTCCACCTACGAGCAGTACTTC
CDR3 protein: CASSLYGTRSTYEQYF

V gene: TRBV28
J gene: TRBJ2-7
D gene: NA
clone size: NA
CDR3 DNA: TGTGCCAGCAGTCCTCCCGGGGCAGGGTGGGGATCCTACGAGCAGTACTTC
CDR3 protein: CASSPPGAGWGSYEQYF

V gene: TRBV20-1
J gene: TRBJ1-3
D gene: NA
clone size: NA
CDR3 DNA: TGCAGTGCTAGGACCGGGACTGGAAACACCATATATTTT
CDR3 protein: CSARTGTGNTIYF

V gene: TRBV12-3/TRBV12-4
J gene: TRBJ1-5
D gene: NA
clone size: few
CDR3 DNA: TGTGCCAGCAGTGATTGGGGACCCCAGCATTTT
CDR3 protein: CASSDWGPQHF

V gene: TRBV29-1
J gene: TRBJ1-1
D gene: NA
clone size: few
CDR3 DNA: TGCAGCGCTGGGGGACGGTCGAACACTGAAGCTTTCTTT
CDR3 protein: CSAGGRSNTEAFF

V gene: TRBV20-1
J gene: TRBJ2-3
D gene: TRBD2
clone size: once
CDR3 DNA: TGCAGTGCTATACCGGGACTAGCGAGTATCACAGATACGCAGTATTTT
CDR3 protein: CSAIPGLASITDTQYF

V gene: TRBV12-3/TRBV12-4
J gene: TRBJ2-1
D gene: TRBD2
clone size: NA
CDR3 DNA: TGTGCCAGCACCAACCGGGGGGGGCCAAACAATGAGCAGTTCTTC
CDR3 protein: CASTNRGGPNNEQFF

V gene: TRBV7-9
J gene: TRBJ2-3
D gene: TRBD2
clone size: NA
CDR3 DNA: TGTGCCAGCAGCTTAGAGACCCTGGGACTAGCGGTGACTAGCACAGATACGCAGTATTTT
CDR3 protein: CASSLETLGLAVTSTDTQYF

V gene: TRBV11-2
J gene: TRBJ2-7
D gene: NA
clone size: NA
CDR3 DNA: TGTGCCAGCAGCTTAGTTGCGACAAGCCCATACGAGCAGTACTTC
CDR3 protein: CASSLVATSPYEQYF

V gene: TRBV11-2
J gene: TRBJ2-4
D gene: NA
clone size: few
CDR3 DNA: TGTGCCAGCAGCTATACTCATAAAGCCAAAAACATTCAGTACTTC
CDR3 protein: CASSYTHKAKNIQYF

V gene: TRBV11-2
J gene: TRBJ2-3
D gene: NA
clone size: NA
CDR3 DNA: TGTGCCAGCAGCTCCCAGAGTGGGGCCCCCACAGATACGCAGTATTTT
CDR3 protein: CASSSQSGAPTDTQYF

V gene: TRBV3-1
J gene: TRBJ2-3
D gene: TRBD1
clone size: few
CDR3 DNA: TGTGCCAGCAGCCAAGGAACAGGGGGAGTGTTAGAAGATACGCAGTATTTT
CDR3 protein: CASSQGTGGVLEDTQYF

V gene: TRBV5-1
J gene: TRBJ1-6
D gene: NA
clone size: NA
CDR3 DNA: TGTCAGGAGAGCTCCTATAATTCACCCCTCCACTTT
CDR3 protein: CQESSYNSPLHF

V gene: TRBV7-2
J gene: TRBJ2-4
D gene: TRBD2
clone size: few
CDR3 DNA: TGTGCCAGCAGCCCCCGGACTAGCGGGAGGGACATTCAGTACTTC
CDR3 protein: CASSPRTSGRDIQYF

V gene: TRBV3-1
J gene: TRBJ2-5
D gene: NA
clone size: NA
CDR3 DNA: TGTGCCAGCAGCCAAGACCGAGCGACAGTAAAGACCCAGTACTTC
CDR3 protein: CASSQDRATVKTQYF

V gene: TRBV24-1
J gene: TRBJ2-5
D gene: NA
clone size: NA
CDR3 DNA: TGTGCCACCAGTGAGACTTTTAGCGGACCTAAGGGAGAGACCCAGTACTTC
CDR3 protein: CATSETFSGPKGETQYF

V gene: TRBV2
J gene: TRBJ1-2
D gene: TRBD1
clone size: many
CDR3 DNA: TGTGCCAGCAGTGGGACAGGGGGCCCCTATGGCTACACCTTC
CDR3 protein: CASSGTGGPYGYTF

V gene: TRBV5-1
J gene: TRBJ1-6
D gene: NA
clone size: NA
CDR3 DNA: TGCGCCAGCAGCTTGGGGGACGACGGAGGCAGTTCACCCCTCCACTTT
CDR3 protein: CASSLGDDGGSSPLHF

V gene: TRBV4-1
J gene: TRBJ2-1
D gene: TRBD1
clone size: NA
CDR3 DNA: TGCGCCAGCAGCCGAGAGGGACAGGGTACAAGGAATGAGCAGTTCTTC
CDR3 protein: CASSREGQGTRNEQFF

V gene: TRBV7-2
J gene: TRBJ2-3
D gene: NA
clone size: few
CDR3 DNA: TGTGCCAGCAGCGACACTAGCCACACAGATACGCAGTATTTT
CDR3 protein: CASSDTSHTDTQYF

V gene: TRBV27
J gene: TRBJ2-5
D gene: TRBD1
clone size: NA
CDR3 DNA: TGTGCCAATGGAGGACAGGGGAGGGAGACCCAGTACTTC
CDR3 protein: CANGGQGRETQYF

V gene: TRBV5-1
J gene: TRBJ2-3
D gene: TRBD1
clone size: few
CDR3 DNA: TGCGCCAGCAGCGGGACAGGGATATCGACAGATACGCAGTATTTT
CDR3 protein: CASSGTGISTDTQYF

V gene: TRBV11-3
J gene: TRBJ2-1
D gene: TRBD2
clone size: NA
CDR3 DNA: TGTGCCAGCAGCTTAGGGGAGACTAGCGGATACTACAATGAGCAGTTCTTC
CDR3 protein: CASSLGETSGYYNEQFF

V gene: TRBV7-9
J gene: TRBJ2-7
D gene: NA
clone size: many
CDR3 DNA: TGTGCCAGCAGCTTCTCGTCGTTTCGAAGCTACGAGCAGTACTTC
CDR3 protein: CASSFSSFRSYEQYF

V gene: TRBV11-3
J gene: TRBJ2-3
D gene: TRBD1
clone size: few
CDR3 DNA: TGTGCCAGCAGCTCTTCCGGCCCGACAGGGGGCTTGAGAGCAGATACGCAGTATTTT
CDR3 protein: CASSSSGPTGGLRADTQYF

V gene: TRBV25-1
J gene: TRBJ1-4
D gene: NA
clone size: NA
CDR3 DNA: TGTGCCAGCAGTCAAGAGAGAGGACACCTTAATGAAAAACTGTTTTTT
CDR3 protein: CASSQERGHLNEKLFF

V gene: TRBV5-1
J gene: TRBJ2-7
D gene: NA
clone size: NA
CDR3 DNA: TGCGCCAGCAGCCGAGAGGGTAGGAGCTCCTACGAGCAGTACTTC
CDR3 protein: CASSREGRSSYEQYF

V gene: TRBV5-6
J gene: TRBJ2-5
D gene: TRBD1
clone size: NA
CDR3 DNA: TGTGCCAGCAGCTTGGTTGACAGGGGGCGGGAGACCCAGTACTTC
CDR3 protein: CASSLVDRGRETQYF

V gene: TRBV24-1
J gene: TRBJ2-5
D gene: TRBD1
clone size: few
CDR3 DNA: TGTGCCACCAGTGATTCCAGGGGGCGGCAAGAGACCCAGTACTTC
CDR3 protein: CATSDSRGRQETQYF

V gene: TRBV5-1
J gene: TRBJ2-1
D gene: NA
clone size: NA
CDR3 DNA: TGCGCCAGCAGCTTGAGAACAGGGAGGAATGAGCAGTTCTTC
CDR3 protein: CASSLRTGRNEQFF

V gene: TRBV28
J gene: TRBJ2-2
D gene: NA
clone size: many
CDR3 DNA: TGTGCCAGCAGTTTTTCTAACACCGGGGAGCTGTTTTTT
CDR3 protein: CASSFSNTGELFF

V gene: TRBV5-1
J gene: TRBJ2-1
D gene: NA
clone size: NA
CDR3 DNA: TGCGCCAGCAGCTTTGACCGGGCCGACAATGAGCAGTTCTTC
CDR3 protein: CASSFDRADNEQFF

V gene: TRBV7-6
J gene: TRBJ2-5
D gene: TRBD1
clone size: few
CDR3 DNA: TGTGCCAGCAGCTTATTGAACAGGGGTGAGACCCAGTACTTC
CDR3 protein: CASSLLNRGETQYF

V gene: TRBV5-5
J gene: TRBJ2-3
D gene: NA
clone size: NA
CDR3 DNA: TGTGCCAGCAGCAAACGAGCGGGTACAGATACGCAGTATTTT
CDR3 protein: CASSKRAGTDTQYF